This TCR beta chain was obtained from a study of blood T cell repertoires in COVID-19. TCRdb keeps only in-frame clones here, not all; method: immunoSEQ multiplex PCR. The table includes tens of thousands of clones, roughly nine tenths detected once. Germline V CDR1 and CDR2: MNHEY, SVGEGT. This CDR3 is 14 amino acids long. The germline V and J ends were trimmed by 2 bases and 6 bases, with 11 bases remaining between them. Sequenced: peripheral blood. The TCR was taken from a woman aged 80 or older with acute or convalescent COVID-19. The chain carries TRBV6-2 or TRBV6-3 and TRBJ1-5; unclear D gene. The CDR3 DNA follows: TGTGCCAGCAGTTACGACGGTGCGGGTCAGCCCCAGCATTTT. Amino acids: CASSYDGAGQPQHF.